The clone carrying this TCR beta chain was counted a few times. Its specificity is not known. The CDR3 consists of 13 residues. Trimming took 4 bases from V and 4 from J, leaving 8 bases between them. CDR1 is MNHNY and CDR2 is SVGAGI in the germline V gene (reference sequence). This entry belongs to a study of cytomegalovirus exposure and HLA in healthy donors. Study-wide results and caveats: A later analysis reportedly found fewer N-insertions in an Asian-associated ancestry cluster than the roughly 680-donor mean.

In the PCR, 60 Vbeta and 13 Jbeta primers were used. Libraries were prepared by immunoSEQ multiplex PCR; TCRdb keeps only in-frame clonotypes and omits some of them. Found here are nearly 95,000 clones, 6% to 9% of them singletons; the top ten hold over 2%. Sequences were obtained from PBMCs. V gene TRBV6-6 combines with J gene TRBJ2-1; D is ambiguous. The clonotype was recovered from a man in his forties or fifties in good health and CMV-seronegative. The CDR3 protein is CASSSDSYNEQFF. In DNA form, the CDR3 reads TGTGCCAGCAGTTCTGACTCGTACAATGAGCAGTTCTTC.